The 14 T cell receptor beta chains below come from one sample, sequenced in a study of cytomegalovirus exposure and HLA in healthy donors. The study ran its PCR with 60 Vbeta and 13 Jbeta primers. Clones were sequenced by immunoSEQ multiplex PCR, and TCRdb holds only the in-frame ones, with some missing. The sample lists some 40,000 clones, roughly 74% seen once, with 6.3% in the top ten. The sample comprised PBMCs. The source is a young man in good health and CMV-seronegative.

This clone was counted only a few times. The V and J genes are TRBV6-1 and TRBJ1-1; maybe TRBD1 (5 bases). Germline values: CDR1 MNHNS, CDR2 SASEGT. V shed 8 bases and J shed 3 bases, with 10 bases lying between them. The CDR3 totals 12 residues. The CDR3 here is CASAGTDTEAFF. The CDR3, as DNA: TGTGCCAGCGCGGGGACGGACACTGAAGCTTTCTTT.

The rearrangement uses TRBV28 and TRBJ2-7; 7 bases are a match to TRBD2. J lost 5 bases, V lost 3 bases, and 4 bases had no gene match. Germline V lookup: CDR1 MDHEN, CDR2 SYDVKM. CDR3 length: 13 amino acids. Written as DNA, the CDR3 is TGTGCCAGCAGTTTCGGTGGGGGGGACGAGCAGTACTTC. This codes for CASSFGGGDEQYF.

This chain connects TRBV7-8 to TRBJ2-1, with 8 positions matching TRBD2. The CDR3 runs to 16 residues. In germline, CDR1 is SGHVS, CDR2 FQNEAQ. With 4 bases clipped from V and 9 bases from J, the junction kept 14 bases outside the gene matches. The chain's CDR3 is CASSSTALAGRLEQFF. In nucleotides, the CDR3 is TGTGCCAGCAGCTCTACAGCGCTAGCGGGCAGGCTTGAGCAGTTCTTC.

This clone appeared a few times. The rearrangement links TRBV27 to TRBJ1-1, with D uncertain. CDR3 length equals 12 residues. Trimming left V 4 bases short and J 7 bases short, with 10 bases between. Germline V lookup: CDR1 MNHEY, CDR2 SMNVEV (reference sequence). The CDR3 DNA sequence: TGTGCCAGCAGTTCTCGAGGCGGTGAAGCTTTCTTT. Protein product: CASSSRGGEAFF.

The chain links TRBV19 to TRBJ2-7; the D is unclear. V was cut by 2 bases and J by 0 bases, with 5 bases left in between. This CDR3 comprises 13 residues. Germline assignment: CDR1 LNHDA and CDR2 SQIVND (reference sequence). The DNA for the CDR3 is TGTGCCAGTAGTATACCCAACTCCTACGAGCAGTACTTC. It is translated as CASSIPNSYEQYF. Full variable domain (missing parts from reference TRBV19 and TRBJ2-7): DGGITQSPKYLFRKEGQNVTLSCEQNLNHDAMYWYRQDPGQGLRLIYYSQIVNDFQKGDIAEGYSVSREKKESFPLTVTSAQKNPTAFYLCASSIPNSYEQYFGPGTRLTVT.

This sequence joins TRBV7-8 and TRBJ2-5, with TRBD2 identical over 8 bases. The CDR3 loop spans 14 amino acids. The germline CDR1 and CDR2 sequences are SGHVS and FQNEAQ. V dropped 3 bases and J dropped 5; count of bases not matched to a gene: 5. The CDR3: CASSFSGVGETQYF. The CDR3 region has the DNA TGTGCCAGCAGCTTTAGCGGGGTGGGGGAGACCCAGTACTTC.

A note on this clone: The same CDR3 is also encoded by other DNA sequences in this sample. The V gene is TRBV7-9, the J gene TRBJ2-3, with D possibly TRBD1 on 5 matching bases. V lost 5 bases and J 4 bases, leaving 10 bases between the germline ends. Germline V gene lookup returns CDR1 SEHNR and CDR2 FQNEAQ (reference sequence). This CDR3 comprises 13 residues. The CDR3 region is CASSPRGPDTQYF. CDR3 coding DNA: TGTGCCAGCAGCCCTAGGGGCCCAGATACGCAGTATTTT. The whole variable domain, remainder taken from reference TRBV7-9 and TRBJ2-3, is DTGVSQNPRHKITKRGQNVTFRCDPISEHNRLYWYRQTLGQGPEFLTYFQNEAQLEKSRLLSDRFSAERPKGSFSTLEIQRTEQGDSAMYLCASSPRGPDTQYFGPGTRLTVL.

The chain carries TRBV29-1 and TRBJ2-3; 9 bases map to TRBD1. CDR1 is SQVTM, CDR2 ANQGSEA, per germline. The CDR3 runs 14 residues. V dropped 3 bases and J dropped 4; count of bases not matched to a gene: 5. DNA for the CDR3: TGCAGCGTTGACGGGACAGGGTTTCCAGATACGCAGTATTTT. Translation: CSVDGTGFPDTQYF.

This clone has only one observation. V gene TRBV19 combines with J gene TRBJ1-1; the D is unclear. The CDR3 covers 13 residues. Germline assignment: CDR1 LNHDA and CDR2 SQIVND (reference sequence). V was clipped by 3 bases and J by 1 base, with 6 bases between them. DNA of the CDR3: TGTGCCAGTAGTATTGGGAGGAACACTGAAGCTTTCTTT. Protein: CASSIGRNTEAFF. The full variable domain, completed using reference TRBV19 and TRBJ1-1, is DGGITQSPKYLFRKEGQNVTLSCEQNLNHDAMYWYRQDPGQGLRLIYYSQIVNDFQKGDIAEGYSVSREKKESFPLTVTSAQKNPTAFYLCASSIGRNTEAFFGQGTRLTVV.

This sequence joins TRBV29-1 and TRBJ2-7, with 9 bases matching TRBD1. Germline CDR1 and CDR2: SQVTM and ANQGSEA. This CDR3 is built from 15 residues. The V gene end was trimmed by 4 bases and the J gene end by 5 bases; junction bases not matched to a gene: 12. CDR3 loop: CSVGGGDRDSHEQYF. CDR3 bases: TGCAGCGTTGGAGGAGGGGACAGGGATTCCCACGAGCAGTACTTC.

V is TRBV29-1 and J is TRBJ2-7, with D possibly matching TRBD2 (7 bases). The CDR3 contains 16 residues. The germline V gene has CDR1 SQVTM and CDR2 ANQGSEA. Trimming shortened V by 6 bases and J by 4 bases, and 25 bases separated the two germline ends. In nucleotides, the CDR3 is TGCAGCGTGGGGGGGGTAGGGGGTAAGCTCCCTTACGAGCAGTACTTC. It is translated as CSVGGVGGKLPYEQYF.

The chain's CDR3 is CASSEYPGGDRGRNQPQHF. In nucleotides, the CDR3 is TGTGCCAGCAGTGAATACCCGGGTGGGGACAGGGGACGCAATCAGCCCCAGCATTTT. The chain combines TRBV2 with TRBJ1-5; 10 bases line up with TRBD1. The V and J ends lost 2 bases and 2 bases, in that order; junction bases with no gene match: 12. The CDR3 is 19 amino acids. The germline gives CDR1 SNHLY, CDR2 FYNNEI. Using reference TRBV2 and TRBJ1-5 for the parts outside the CDR3, the full variable domain is EPEVTQTPSHQVTQMGQEVILRCVPISNHLYFYWYRQILGQKVEFLVSFYNNEISEKSEIFDDQFSVERPDGSNFTLKIRSTKLEDSAMYFCASSEYPGGDRGRNQPQHFGDGTRLSIL.

The genes are TRBV4-1 and TRBJ2-7, with 7 nucleotides matching TRBD2. The V gene end was trimmed by 0 bases and the J gene end by 4 bases; junction bases not matched to a gene: 9. The length of the CDR3 is 16 residues. The V gene's germline CDR1 is MGHRA and CDR2 YSYEKL. CDR3 region: CASSQDLGGETYEQYF. In DNA form, the CDR3 reads TGCGCCAGCAGCCAAGATCTGGGGGGGGAAACTTACGAGCAGTACTTC.

The chain combines TRBV5-1 with TRBJ2-3, with TRBD2 as a possible D gene (5 bases). Trimming removed 0 bases at V and 2 bases at J, with 10 bases between. CDR3 size: 15 residues. Germline values: CDR1 SGHRS, CDR2 YFSETQ. This CDR3 is CASSLGGAVTDTQYF. As DNA, the CDR3 is TGCGCCAGCAGCTTGGGGGGAGCAGTCACAGATACGCAGTATTTT.